One and the same sample provided the 20 T cell receptor beta chains below, sequenced in a study of cytotoxic CD8 clonotypes in ibrutinib-treated CLL. The data were produced by immunoSEQ multiplex PCR, yet TCRdb's version contains in-frame clones alone and is incomplete. The table has hundreds of thousands of clones, nearly 80% seen once. This sample comprised PBMCs, obtained after 12 months of ibrutinib treatment. Receptors were obtained from a human donor with chronic lymphocytic leukemia.

The chain combines TRBV18 with TRBJ1-2; possibly TRBD1 for D (5 bases). Looked up from germline, CDR1 is KGHSH and CDR2 is LQKENI. The length of the CDR3 is 12 residues. Trimming took 3 bases from V and 5 from J, leaving 7 bases between them. The CDR3 loop reads CASSPEGYGYTF. The CDR3, as DNA: TGTGCCAGCTCACCCGAGGGGTATGGCTACACCTTC.

The chain couples TRBV4-1 to TRBJ2-1; the match to TRBD2 covers 12 bases. The CDR3 spans 20 residues. Germline assignment: CDR1 MGHRA and CDR2 YSYEKL. J was trimmed by 1 base and V by 4 bases; bases with no gene match: 14. The CDR3 bases are TGCGCCAGCAGCCCTAAGACTAGCGGGGGAGGTATCGGGTCCTACAATGAGCAGTTCTTC. Translation gives CASSPKTSGGGIGSYNEQFF.

The chain couples TRBV7-8 to TRBJ1-2, with 7 bases identical to TRBD1. J gave up 4 bases and V 5 bases, and 10 bases lay outside the gene matches. The CDR3 is made up of 15 amino acids. Germline V CDR1 and CDR2: SGHVS, FQNEAQ. CDR3 bases: TGTGCCAGCAGCAACCCCCCCAGGGGGATCTATGGCTACACCTTC. Translating gives CASSNPPRGIYGYTF.

This clone has only one observation. V is TRBV7-9 and J is TRBJ2-3; D unresolved. Germline CDR1 and CDR2: SEHNR and FQNEAQ (reference sequence). The CDR3 is 16 amino acids. The V end lost 5 bases, the J end lost 0 bases, and 15 bases lay between the germline ends. The CDR3 spells CASSHRTGLSTDTQYF. The CDR3 DNA reads TGTGCCAGCAGCCATCGGACGGGTCTGAGCACAGATACGCAGTATTTT.

The chain is built from TRBV6-6 and TRBJ2-1; D not resolved. The CDR3 spans 16 residues. The germline V gene encodes CDR1 MNHNY and CDR2 SVGAGI (reference sequence). V gave up 0 bases and J gave up 9 bases, with 18 bases separating them. The CDR3 sequence: CASSYSGLASPVEQFF. The CDR3 DNA follows: TGTGCCAGCAGTTACTCGGGGTTAGCATCCCCAGTTGAGCAGTTCTTC.

This rearrangement joins TRBV18 to TRBJ2-7, with no clear D. Germline V gene sequence: CDR1 KGHSH, CDR2 LQKENI. This CDR3 contains 14 residues. Between the trimmed V and J ends, which lost 3 bases and 2 bases, there was a span of 11 bases. CDR3 DNA sequence: TGTGCCAGCTCACCGGTGTCGGCGACCTACGAGCAGTACTTC. This encodes CASSPVSATYEQYF. The full variable domain, completed using reference TRBV18 and TRBJ2-7, is NAGVMQNPRHLVRRRGQEARLRCSPMKGHSHVYWYRQLPEEGLKFMVYLQKENIIDESGMPKERFSAEFPKEGPSILRIQQVVRGDSAAYFCASSPVSATYEQYFGPGTRLTVT.

The J gene is TRBJ1-2, the V gene TRBV13, with D perhaps matching TRBD1 (6 bases). The germline CDR1 and CDR2 sequences are PRHDT and FYEKMQ (reference sequence). This CDR3 region has 14 residues. V lost 4 bases, J lost 4 bases, and 13 bases lay in between. This CDR3 is CASSSRQESYGYTF. CDR3 nucleotides: TGTGCCAGCAGCTCCAGACAGGAAAGCTATGGCTACACCTTC.

V and J are TRBV29-1 and TRBJ2-2, with TRBD1 as a possible D gene (5 bases). The CDR3 is made up of 15 amino acids. Germline CDR1 is SQVTM and CDR2 is ANQGSEA. V was shortened by 0 bases and J by 4 bases, with 12 bases between the two germline ends. The CDR3 region is CSVEDRVGCTGELFF. In nucleotides, the CDR3 is TGCAGCGTTGAAGACAGGGTAGGTTGCACCGGGGAGCTGTTTTTT.

The V and J genes are TRBV27 and TRBJ2-3; TRBD2 matches at 8 bases. J lost 3 bases, V lost 8 bases, and 13 bases had no gene match. Germline V gene sequence: CDR1 MNHEY, CDR2 SMNVEV (reference sequence). The CDR3 is 16 residues long. The CDR3 protein is CASFQRESGGTDTQYF. CDR3 sequence (DNA): TGTGCCAGCTTCCAGCGGGAGTCTGGGGGGACAGATACGCAGTATTTT.

The chain is built from TRBV7-8 and TRBJ2-5; D is uncertain. V lost 1 base, J lost 7 bases, and 7 bases lay in between. Germline values: CDR1 SGHVS, CDR2 FQNEAQ. CDR3 length: 12 amino acids. CDR3 in amino acids: CASSLDAGTQYF. CDR3 in DNA: TGTGCCAGCAGCTTAGATGCTGGGACCCAGTACTTC.

The chain combines TRBV14 with TRBJ2-3, with 7 bases aligning to TRBD2. Germline CDR1 reads SGHDN; CDR2 reads FVKESK. After removal of 5 bases from V and 3 bases from J, the junction contained 2 bases not matched to a gene. The CDR3 length is 13 residues. CDR3 nucleotide sequence: TGTGCCAGCAGCGGGAGGGAGACAGATACGCAGTATTTT. Translation gives CASSGRETDTQYF.

The rearrangement links TRBV6-4 to TRBJ1-1; D remains unclear. The CDR3 extends over 9 amino acids. From germline, CDR1 is MRHNA and CDR2 SNTAGT. Trimming took 4 bases from V and 11 from J, leaving 5 bases between them. CDR3 sequence: CASSGMAFF. DNA for the CDR3: TGTGCCAGCAGTGGGATGGCTTTCTTT.

This rearrangement joins TRBV18 to TRBJ1-4, with D maybe TRBD1 (6 bases). Germline V CDR1 and CDR2: KGHSH, LQKENI. The CDR3 is made up of 14 amino acids. V was clipped by 3 bases and J by 8 bases, with 13 bases between them. The CDR3 protein is CASSPGAGREKLFF. Here the CDR3 DNA reads TGTGCCAGCTCACCGGGGGCTGGGAGGGAAAAACTGTTTTTT.

This clone appeared a few times. The chain recombines TRBV2 with TRBJ1-5; D might be TRBD1 (5 bases). CDR1 is SNHLY and CDR2 is FYNNEI in the germline V gene. Trimming cost V 8 bases and J 2 bases, with 10 bases left between them. The CDR3 contains 13 residues. The CDR3 region is CASSGGGNQPQHF. CDR3 sequence (DNA): TGTGCCAGCTCGGGGGGTGGCAATCAGCCCCAGCATTTT.

This rearrangement joins TRBV11-2 to TRBJ1-2, with a weak D call TRBD1 (6 bases). The CDR3 length is 15 residues. V was shortened by 5 bases and J by 4 bases, with 17 bases between the two germline ends. The germline V gene has CDR1 SGHAT and CDR2 FQNNGV. The CDR3 DNA is TGTGCCAGCAGCCCCATCTCTCAGGGGACCTATGGCTACACCTTC. Protein: CASSPISQGTYGYTF.

This chain uses TRBV11-2 with TRBJ1-4; 7 bases are shared with TRBD1. Germline loops: CDR1 SGHAT, CDR2 FQNNGV. The CDR3 runs 14 residues. Losses at the gene ends were 2 bases for V and 8 bases for J; bases not matched to a gene: 5. This CDR3 reads CASSLPGGAEKLFF. CDR3 in DNA: TGTGCCAGCAGCTTACCAGGGGGAGCAGAAAAACTGTTTTTT.

The chain joins TRBV28 to TRBJ2-7; 10 bases are shared with TRBD1. Germline values: CDR1 MDHEN, CDR2 SYDVKM. J gave up 11 bases and V 9 bases, and 16 bases lay outside the gene matches. The CDR3 length is 14 residues. CDR3 DNA sequence: TGTGCCAGACGATTAGGACAGGGGGAAGGAATGGAGTACTTC. Translation gives CARRLGQGEGMEYF.

V gene TRBV28 combines with J gene TRBJ1-5, with D uncertain. This CDR3 contains 14 residues. Germline lookup yields CDR1 MDHEN and CDR2 SYDVKM. Trimming cost V 8 bases and J 0 bases, with 11 bases left between them. The CDR3 coding sequence is TGTGCCAGCCAATATGGTAATAGCAATCAGCCCCAGCATTTT. Translated, it gives CASQYGNSNQPQHF.

The genes are TRBV7-9 and TRBJ2-1; TRBD1 agrees at 12 bases. The CDR3 extends over 16 amino acids. CDR1 and CDR2 from the germline V gene are SEHNR and FQNEAQ (reference sequence). V trimming: 5 bases; J trimming: 6 bases; junction bases outside the gene matches: 8. CDR3 in amino acids: CASSPSGTGGLNEQFF. CDR3 in DNA: TGTGCCAGCAGCCCAAGCGGGACAGGGGGCCTCAATGAGCAGTTCTTC.

This clone was observed once. This sequence joins TRBV7-9 and TRBJ1-5; possibly TRBD1 for D (5 bases). This CDR3 region has 15 residues. V shed 5 bases and J shed 0 bases, with 11 bases lying between them. From germline, CDR1 is SEHNR and CDR2 FQNEAQ (reference sequence). The CDR3 protein is CASSAPGGSNQPQHF. The CDR3 DNA sequence: TGTGCCAGCAGCGCCCCGGGGGGTAGCAATCAGCCCCAGCATTTT.